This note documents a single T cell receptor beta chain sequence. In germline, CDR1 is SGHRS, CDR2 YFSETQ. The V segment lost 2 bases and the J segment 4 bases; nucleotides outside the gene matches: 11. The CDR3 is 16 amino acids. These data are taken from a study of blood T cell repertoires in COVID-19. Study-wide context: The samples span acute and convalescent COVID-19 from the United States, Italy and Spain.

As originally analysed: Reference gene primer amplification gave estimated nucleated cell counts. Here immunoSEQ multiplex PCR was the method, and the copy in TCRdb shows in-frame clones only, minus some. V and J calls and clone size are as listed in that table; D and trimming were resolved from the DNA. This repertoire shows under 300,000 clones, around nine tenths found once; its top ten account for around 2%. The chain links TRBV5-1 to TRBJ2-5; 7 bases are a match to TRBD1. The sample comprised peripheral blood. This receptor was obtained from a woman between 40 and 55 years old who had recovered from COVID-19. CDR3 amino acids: CASSFGQATTRETQYF. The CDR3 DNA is TGCGCCAGCAGCTTCGGACAGGCGACAACCAGAGAGACCCAGTACTTC. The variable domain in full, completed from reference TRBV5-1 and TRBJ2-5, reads KAGVTQTPRYLIKTRGQQVTLSCSPISGHRSVSWYQQTPGQGLQFLFEYFSETQRNKGNFPGRFSGRQFSNSRSEMNVSTLELGDSALYLCASSFGQATTRETQYFGPGTRLLVL.